This TCR beta chain is from a study of radiation and T cells in renal cell carcinoma. As to treatment: treatment-naive control, cytoreductive nephrectomy. Controls were unirradiated tumors from treatment-naive cytoreductive nephrectomy patients. Method: immunoSEQ multiplex PCR; TCRdb's copy keeps in-frame clones and lacks some. Of 20,000 to 25,000 clones listed, roughly 53% are singletons. The specimen comprised tumor tissue, sampled from a patient whose treatment was nephrectomy without radiotherapy. The source is a human donor with renal cell carcinoma.

Here the CDR3 reads CASSRTGALNTEAFF. The CDR3 DNA sequence: TGCGCCAGCAGTAGAACAGGGGCGCTGAACACTGAAGCTTTCTTT. This chain connects TRBV4-3 to TRBJ1-1, with 7 bases aligning to TRBD1. This CDR3 spans 15 amino acids. The germline V gene encodes CDR1 LGHNA and CDR2 YSLEER. J gave up 0 bases and V 6 bases, and 7 bases lay outside the gene matches.